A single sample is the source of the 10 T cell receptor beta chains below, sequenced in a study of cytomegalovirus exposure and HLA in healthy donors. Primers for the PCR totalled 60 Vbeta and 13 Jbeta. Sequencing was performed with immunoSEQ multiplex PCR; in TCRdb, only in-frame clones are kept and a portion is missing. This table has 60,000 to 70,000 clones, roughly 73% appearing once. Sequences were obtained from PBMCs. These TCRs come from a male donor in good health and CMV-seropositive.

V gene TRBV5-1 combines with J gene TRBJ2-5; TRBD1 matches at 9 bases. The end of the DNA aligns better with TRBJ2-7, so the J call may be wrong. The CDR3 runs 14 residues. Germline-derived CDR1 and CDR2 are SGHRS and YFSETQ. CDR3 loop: CAITGTGQSYEQYF. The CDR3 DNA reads TGCGCCATTACCGGGACAGGGCAATCCTACGAGCAGTACTTC.

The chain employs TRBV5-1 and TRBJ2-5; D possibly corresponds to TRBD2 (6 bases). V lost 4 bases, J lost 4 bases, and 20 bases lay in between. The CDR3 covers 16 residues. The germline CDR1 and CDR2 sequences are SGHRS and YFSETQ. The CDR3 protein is CASSPQVGGSRETQYF. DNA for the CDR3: TGCGCCAGCAGCCCCCAGGTGGGGGGATCCAGAGAGACCCAGTACTTC.

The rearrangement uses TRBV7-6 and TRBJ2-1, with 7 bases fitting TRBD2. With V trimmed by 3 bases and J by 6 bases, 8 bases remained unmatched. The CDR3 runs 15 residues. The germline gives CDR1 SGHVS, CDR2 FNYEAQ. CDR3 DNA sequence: TGTGCCAGCAGCTTGGGGGGGGGATTGGGCAATGAGCAGTTCTTC. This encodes CASSLGGGLGNEQFF. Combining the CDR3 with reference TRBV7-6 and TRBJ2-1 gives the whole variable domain GAGVSQSPRYKVTKRGQDVALRCDPISGHVSLYWYRQALGQGPEFLTYFNYEAQQDKSGLPNDRFSAERPEGSISTLTIQRTEQRDSAMYRCASSLGGGLGNEQFFGPGTRLTVL.

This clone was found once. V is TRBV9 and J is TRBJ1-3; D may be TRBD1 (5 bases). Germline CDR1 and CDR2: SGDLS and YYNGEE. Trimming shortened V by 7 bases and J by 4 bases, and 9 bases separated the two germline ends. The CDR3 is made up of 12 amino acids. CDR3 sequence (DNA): TGTGCCAGCCAGGGATTCGGAAACACCATATATTTT. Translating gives CASQGFGNTIYF.

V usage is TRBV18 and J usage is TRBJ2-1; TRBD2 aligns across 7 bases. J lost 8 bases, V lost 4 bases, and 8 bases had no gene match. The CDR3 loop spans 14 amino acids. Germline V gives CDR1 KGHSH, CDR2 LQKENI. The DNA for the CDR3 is TGTGCCAGCTCACTGTCCGGGACTATCTATGAGCAGTTCTTC. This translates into CASSLSGTIYEQFF.

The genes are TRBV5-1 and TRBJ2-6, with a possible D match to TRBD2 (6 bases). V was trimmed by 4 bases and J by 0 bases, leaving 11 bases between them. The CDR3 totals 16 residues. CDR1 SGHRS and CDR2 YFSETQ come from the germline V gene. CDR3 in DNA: TGCGCCAGCAGCCGGCCGGGGGACTCTGGGGCCAACGTCCTGACTTTC. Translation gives CASSRPGDSGANVLTF.

The CDR3 loop is CASSVGGTGNSPLHF. The CDR3 bases are TGTGCCAGCAGTGTCGGGGGGACAGGGAATTCACCCCTCCACTTT. The chain uses TRBV6-1 and TRBJ1-6; 9 bases fit TRBD1. The CDR3 runs 15 residues. The V segment lost 4 bases and the J segment 7 bases; nucleotides outside the gene matches: 5. CDR1 and CDR2 from the germline V gene are MNHNS and SASEGT.

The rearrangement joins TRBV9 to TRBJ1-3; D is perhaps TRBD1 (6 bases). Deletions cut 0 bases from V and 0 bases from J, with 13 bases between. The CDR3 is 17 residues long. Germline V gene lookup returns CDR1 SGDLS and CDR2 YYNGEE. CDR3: CASSVDPQGFSGNTIYF. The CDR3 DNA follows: TGTGCCAGCAGCGTAGACCCCCAGGGGTTCTCTGGAAACACCATATATTTT.

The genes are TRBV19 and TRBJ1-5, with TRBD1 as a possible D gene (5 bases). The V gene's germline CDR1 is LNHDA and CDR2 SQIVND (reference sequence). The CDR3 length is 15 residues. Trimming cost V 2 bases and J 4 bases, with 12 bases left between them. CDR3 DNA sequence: TGTGCCAGTAGTATAACAGGCGCCCGTAATCAGCCCCAGCATTTT. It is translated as CASSITGARNQPQHF.

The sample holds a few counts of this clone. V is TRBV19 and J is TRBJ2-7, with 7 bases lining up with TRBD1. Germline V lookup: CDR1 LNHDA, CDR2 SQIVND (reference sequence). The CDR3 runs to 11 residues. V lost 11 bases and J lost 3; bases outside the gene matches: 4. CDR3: CAVGQFYEQYF. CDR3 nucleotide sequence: TGTGCCGTGGGACAGTTCTACGAGCAGTACTTC.